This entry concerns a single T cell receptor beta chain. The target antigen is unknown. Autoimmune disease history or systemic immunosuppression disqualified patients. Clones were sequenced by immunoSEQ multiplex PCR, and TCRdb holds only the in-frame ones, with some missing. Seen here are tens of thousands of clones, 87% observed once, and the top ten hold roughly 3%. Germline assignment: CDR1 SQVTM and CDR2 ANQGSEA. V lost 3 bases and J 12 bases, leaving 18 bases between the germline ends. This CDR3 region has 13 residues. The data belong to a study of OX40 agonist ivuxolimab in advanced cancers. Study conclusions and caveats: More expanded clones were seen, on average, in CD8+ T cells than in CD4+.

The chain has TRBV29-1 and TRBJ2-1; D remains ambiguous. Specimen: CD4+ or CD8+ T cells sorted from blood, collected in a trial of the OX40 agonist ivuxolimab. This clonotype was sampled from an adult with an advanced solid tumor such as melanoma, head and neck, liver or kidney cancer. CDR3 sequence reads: CSVDPNDSGGQFF. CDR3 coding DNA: TGCAGCGTTGACCCCAACGACTCAGGTGGGCAGTTCTTC.